Described below is a single TCR beta chain sequence and its context. These data come from a study of blood T cell repertoires in COVID-19. This CDR3 contains 11 residues. V lost 6 bases to trimming and J lost 4 bases, with 7 bases between them. Germline CDR1 and CDR2: DFQATT and SNEGSKA (reference sequence). Sequencing used immunoSEQ multiplex PCR; TCRdb keeps in-frame clones, though not all of them. The sample includes about 150,000 clones, less than 90% of them seen just once. Material: PBMCs or T cells enriched from blood (not recorded which). The chain has TRBV20-1 and TRBJ1-3; no firm D call. The source is a woman aged 45-60 years who had recovered from COVID-19. The CDR3 spells CSAKQGNTIYF. The CDR3 DNA follows: TGCAGTGCCAAACAGGGAAACACCATATATTTT.